Below, 16 T cell receptor beta chains from the same sample are listed, as sequenced in a study of vaccination and CD4 T cells after COVID-19. These receptors' antigens are unknown. Noted treatment: approximately nine-day PBMC culture with coronavirus spike peptide pools or control peptides (ViraFEST assay). Sequencing of cultured CD4+ T cell DNA used the Oncomine TCR Beta short-read assay. TCRdb called the PCR reads again in MiXCR, with one record for every CDR3 protein. The sample holds more than 6,000 distinct CDR3 sequences, about 70% seen once. The sample consisted of cultured CD4+ T cells from blood, taken after SARS-CoV-2 vaccination. These receptors all stem from a human donor with COVID-19.

This clonotype was recorded a few times. This chain joins TRBV7-2 and TRBJ2-7; TRBD2 matches at 10 bases. The CDR3 loop spans 13 amino acids. Germline-derived CDR1 and CDR2 are SGHTA and FQGNSA. V lost 6 bases to trimming and J lost 3 bases; unmatched junction nucleotides: 2. CDR3 DNA: TGTGCCAGCAGACTAGCGGGGAGCTACGAGCAGTACTTC. It yields the protein CASRLAGSYEQYF.

The chain employs TRBV6-4 and TRBJ2-5, with 11 bases that match TRBD2. CDR3 length equals 14 residues. With V trimmed by 5 bases and J by 4 bases, 3 bases remained unmatched. CDR1 MRHNA and CDR2 SNTAGT come from the germline V gene. CDR3 region: CASSPLAGGETQYF. For the CDR3, the DNA is TGTGCCAGCAGTCCTCTAGCGGGGGGAGAGACCCAGTACTTC.

The rearrangement links TRBV19 to TRBJ1-2; D gene uncertain. The CDR3 extends over 15 amino acids. Per germline, CDR1 LNHDA and CDR2 SQIVND (reference sequence). Trimming shortened V by 3 bases and J by 2 bases, and 13 bases separated the two germline ends. The CDR3 DNA is TGTGCCAGTAGTATGACCGGTTCTACCAACTATGGCTACACCTTC. The encoded protein is CASSMTGSTNYGYTF.

The chain uses TRBV19 and TRBJ2-7; 10 nucleotides align to TRBD1. Trimming took 5 bases from V and 2 from J; bases not matched to a gene: 6. Per the germline V gene, CDR1 is LNHDA and CDR2 is SQIVND (reference sequence). CDR3 length: 15 amino acids. This chain's CDR3 is CASSPTGGFTYEQYF. The CDR3 DNA is TGTGCCAGTAGTCCGACAGGGGGCTTTACCTACGAGCAGTACTTC.

The rearrangement links TRBV7-6 to TRBJ1-5; D unresolved. The CDR3 has 17 amino acids. Germline loops: CDR1 SGHVS, CDR2 FNYEAQ. The ends were cut back, 5 bases at V and 0 bases at J, with 17 bases in the middle. CDR3 protein: CASSPFGSRDSNQPQHF. DNA for the CDR3: TGTGCCAGCAGCCCCTTTGGATCGCGTGATAGCAATCAGCCCCAGCATTTT.

This clonotype has a handful of counts. This rearrangement joins TRBV7-3 to TRBJ1-5, with a possible D match to TRBD1 (5 bases). Trimming took off 2 bases at V and 2 bases at J, with 19 bases between the two ends. This CDR3 has 18 residues. The V gene's germline CDR1 is SGHTA and CDR2 FQGTGA. For the CDR3, the DNA is TGTGCCAGCAGCTTAGCGTTTCTCGGGACTGCTGGCAATCAGCCCCAGCATTTT. Translation: CASSLAFLGTAGNQPQHF.

In its sample, this clonotype was seen once. The chain is built from TRBV20-1 and TRBJ1-1, with TRBD1 as a possible D gene (5 bases). There are 16 residues in the CDR3. V lost 2 bases, J lost 4 bases, and 20 bases lay in between. CDR1 is DFQATT, CDR2 SNEGSKA, per germline (reference sequence). CDR3 nucleotides: TGCAGTGCTAGACCTGGGGGAGGGCGGATGGGCACTGAAGCTTTCTTT. It codes for CSARPGGGRMGTEAFF.

The rearrangement uses TRBV6-1 and TRBJ1-2; no clear D gene. Trimming removed 2 bases at V and 4 bases at J, with 14 bases between. The germline CDR1 and CDR2 sequences are MNHNS and SASEGT. CDR3 size: 15 residues. CDR3 sequence: CASSEYLQNTYGYTF. CDR3 DNA: TGTGCCAGCAGTGAATACTTACAGAACACCTATGGCTACACCTTC.

This clonotype was found once. The chain has TRBV18 and TRBJ1-5; D is undetermined. This CDR3 is built from 16 residues. In germline, CDR1 is KGHSH, CDR2 LQKENI. V was pared by 3 bases and J by 4 bases, with 16 bases between. The CDR3: CASSPIPTSPNQPQHF. CDR3 nucleotides: TGTGCCAGCTCACCTATCCCCACTTCCCCGAATCAGCCCCAGCATTTT.

Only a few counts were recorded for this clonotype. The chain links TRBV20-1 to TRBJ2-7; TRBD2 is a possible D gene (6 bases). The CDR3 spans 14 residues. In germline, CDR1 is DFQATT, CDR2 SNEGSKA (reference sequence). The V end lost 5 bases, the J end lost 1 base, and 15 bases lay between the germline ends. The CDR3 protein is CSALTAGSSYEQYF. In DNA, the CDR3 is TGCAGTGCTCTGACAGCGGGCAGTTCCTACGAGCAGTACTTC.

V is TRBV25-1 and J is TRBJ1-1; TRBD1 is a possible D gene (5 bases). V dropped 8 bases and J dropped 4 bases, with 20 bases sitting between them. This CDR3 is 15 amino acids long. Germline CDR1 and CDR2: MGHDK and SYGVNS. The CDR3 region has the DNA TGTGCCAGCCGAAAGGAAGGGGTGGTGAGCACTGAAGCTTTCTTT. Encoded protein: CASRKEGVVSTEAFF.

The J gene is TRBJ1-1, the V gene TRBV20-1; D gene uncertain. The CDR3 has 16 residues. Germline V CDR1 and CDR2: DFQATT, SNEGSKA (reference sequence). V dropped 0 bases and J dropped 4 bases, with 18 bases sitting between them. CDR3 residues: CSARDLGSVGVTEAFF. CDR3 in DNA: TGCAGTGCTAGAGATCTGGGCAGCGTCGGGGTCACTGAAGCTTTCTTT.

The chain is built from TRBV7-9 and TRBJ2-7; D is unclear. CDR3 length: 12 amino acids. Trimming cost V 1 base and J 4 bases, with 5 bases left between them. The germline V gene encodes CDR1 SEHNR and CDR2 FQNEAQ (reference sequence). The CDR3 loop is CASSLGSYEQYF. Here the CDR3 DNA reads TGTGCCAGCAGCTTAGGCAGTTACGAGCAGTACTTC.

In its sample, this clonotype was seen a few times. This CDR3 reads CASSREVRSNQPQHF. For the CDR3, the DNA is TGTGCCAGCAGTCGCGAAGTTAGGAGCAATCAGCCCCAGCATTTT. This chain links TRBV7-8 with TRBJ1-5; D uncertain. The V gene's germline CDR1 is SGHVS and CDR2 FQNEAQ. Trimming removed 6 bases from V and 1 base from J, with 13 bases in between. The CDR3 is 15 residues long.

The chain employs TRBV7-3 and TRBJ1-5, with D uncertain. Germline V gene lookup returns CDR1 SGHTA and CDR2 FQGTGA. V was pared by 0 bases and J by 3 bases, with 3 bases between. The CDR3 length is 13 residues. In DNA, the CDR3 is TGTGCCAGCAGCTTAACCGTCAATCAGCCCCAGCATTTT. It translates to CASSLTVNQPQHF.

The chain employs TRBV30 and TRBJ1-2, with TRBD1 matching over 8 bases. V shed 3 bases and J 9 bases; nucleotides not matched to a gene: 9. The germline gives CDR1 GTSNPN, CDR2 SVGIG (reference sequence). The CDR3 is 13 residues long. The DNA for the CDR3 is TGTGCCTGGAGGGATCACAGGGGGTTACGCTACACCTTC. It specifies CAWRDHRGLRYTF.